This T cell receptor (beta chain) was sequenced for a study of cytotoxic CD8 clonotypes in ibrutinib-treated CLL. Study details: Mean per-sample yields comprised about 270,000 productive templates and tens of thousands of productive rearrangements. General study findings and limits: Clonality went up at ibrutinib response and then declined back toward baseline at progression.

Measured with immunoSEQ multiplex PCR; TCRdb has only the in-frame clones, and not every one. Of tens of thousands of clones listed, 86% are singletons. There are 13 residues in the CDR3. Trimming left V 1 base short and J 3 bases short, with 8 bases between. Germline CDR1 is SGHNT and CDR2 is YYREEE (reference sequence). Points on this clone: Its antigen remains unidentified.

Specimen: PBMCs, collected before ibrutinib treatment. V is TRBV5-4 and J is TRBJ2-7; D possibly uses TRBD1 or TRBD2 (5 bases each). This TCR was sampled from a human donor with chronic lymphocytic leukemia. The chain's CDR3 is CASSLPGGYEQYF. The DNA of the CDR3 is TGTGCCAGCAGCTTGCCTGGGGGCTACGAGCAGTACTTC. The whole variable domain, remainder taken from reference TRBV5-4 and TRBJ2-7, is ETGVTQSPTHLIKTRGQQVTLRCSSQSGHNTVSWYQQALGQGPQFIFQYYREEENGRGNFPPRFSGLQFPNYSSELNVNALELDDSALYLCASSLPGGYEQYFGPGTRLTVT.